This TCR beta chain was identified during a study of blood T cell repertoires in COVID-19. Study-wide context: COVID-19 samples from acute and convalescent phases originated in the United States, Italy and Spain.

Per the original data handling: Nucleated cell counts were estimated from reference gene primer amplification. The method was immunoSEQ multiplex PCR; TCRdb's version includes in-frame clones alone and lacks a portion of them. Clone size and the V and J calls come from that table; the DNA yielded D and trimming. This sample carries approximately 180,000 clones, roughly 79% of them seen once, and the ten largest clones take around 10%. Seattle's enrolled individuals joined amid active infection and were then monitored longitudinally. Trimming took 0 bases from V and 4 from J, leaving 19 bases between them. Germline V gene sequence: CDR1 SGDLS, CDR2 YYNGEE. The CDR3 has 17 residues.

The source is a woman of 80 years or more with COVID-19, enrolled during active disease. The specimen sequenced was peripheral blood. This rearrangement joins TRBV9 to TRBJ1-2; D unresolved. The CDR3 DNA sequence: TGTGCCAGCAGCGTAGGGTTTGGAGGGCTCGGAGGCTATGGCTACACCTTC. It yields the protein CASSVGFGGLGGYGYTF.